This TCR beta chain was documented in a study of vaccination and CD4 T cells after COVID-19. This clonotype was observed a handful of times. Its antigen is as yet unknown. Documented time point: late sampling 161 to 241 days after vaccination in a few convalescent patients. Treatment indicated: approximately nine-day PBMC culture with coronavirus spike peptide pools or control peptides (ViraFEST assay). The Oncomine TCR Beta short-read assay was applied to DNA of cultured CD4+ T cells. TCRdb re-analysed the PCR reads in MiXCR, keeping a single row per CDR3 protein. The sample carries under 30,000 distinct CDR3 sequences, roughly a third recorded once. CDR1 is LNHDA and CDR2 is SQIVND in the germline V gene (reference sequence). The CDR3 runs to 15 residues. V gave up 7 bases and J gave up 5 bases, with 18 bases separating them.

The chain is built from TRBV19 and TRBJ1-5, with D perhaps matching TRBD1 (5 bases). The clonotype originates from a human donor who had recovered from COVID-19. The input for sequencing was CD4+ T cells from blood, cultured in vitro, taken about 7 months after SARS-CoV-2 vaccination. CDR3 in DNA: TGTGCCAGTACTCTAGCCGACAGCCGATATCAGCCCCAGCATTTT. Its protein is CASTLADSRYQPQHF.